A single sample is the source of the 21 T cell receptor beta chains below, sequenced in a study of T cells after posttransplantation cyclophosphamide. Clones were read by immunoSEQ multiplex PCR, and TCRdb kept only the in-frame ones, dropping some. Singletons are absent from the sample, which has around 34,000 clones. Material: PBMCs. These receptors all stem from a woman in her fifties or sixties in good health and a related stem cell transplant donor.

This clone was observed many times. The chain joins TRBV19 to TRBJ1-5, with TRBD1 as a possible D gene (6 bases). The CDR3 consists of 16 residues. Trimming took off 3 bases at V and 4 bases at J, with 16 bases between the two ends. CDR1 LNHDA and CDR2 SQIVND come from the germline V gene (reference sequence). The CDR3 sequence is CASSIETGVSNQPQHF. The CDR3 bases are TGTGCCAGTAGTATTGAGACAGGAGTGAGTAATCAGCCCCAGCATTTT.

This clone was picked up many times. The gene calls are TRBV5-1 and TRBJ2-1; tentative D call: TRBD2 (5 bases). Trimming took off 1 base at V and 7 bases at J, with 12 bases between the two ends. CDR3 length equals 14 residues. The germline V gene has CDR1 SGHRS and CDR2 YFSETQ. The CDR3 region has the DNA TGCGCCAGCAGCTTGCGGGGAAGTGGTAATGAGCAGTTCTTC. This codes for CASSLRGSGNEQFF.

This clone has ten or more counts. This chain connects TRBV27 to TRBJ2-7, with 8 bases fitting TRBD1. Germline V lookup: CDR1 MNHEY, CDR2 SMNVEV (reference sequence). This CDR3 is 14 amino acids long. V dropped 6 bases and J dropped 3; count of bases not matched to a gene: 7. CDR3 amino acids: CASSTSRGLYEQYF. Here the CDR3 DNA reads TGTGCCAGCAGCACCAGCAGGGGGCTCTACGAGCAGTACTTC.

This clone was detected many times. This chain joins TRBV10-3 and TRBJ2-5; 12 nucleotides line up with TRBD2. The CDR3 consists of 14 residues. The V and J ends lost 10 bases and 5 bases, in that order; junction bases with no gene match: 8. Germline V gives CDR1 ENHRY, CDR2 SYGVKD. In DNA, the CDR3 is TGTGCCAGCCGACTAGCGGGAGATGGGGAGACCCAGTACTTC. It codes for CASRLAGDGETQYF.

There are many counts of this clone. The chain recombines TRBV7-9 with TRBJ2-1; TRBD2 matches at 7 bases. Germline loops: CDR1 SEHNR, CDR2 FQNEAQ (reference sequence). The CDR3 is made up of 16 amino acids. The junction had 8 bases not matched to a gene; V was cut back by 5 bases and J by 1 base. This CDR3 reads CASSRASSGSYNEQFF. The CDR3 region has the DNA TGTGCCAGCAGCCGCGCCTCTAGCGGATCCTACAATGAGCAGTTCTTC.

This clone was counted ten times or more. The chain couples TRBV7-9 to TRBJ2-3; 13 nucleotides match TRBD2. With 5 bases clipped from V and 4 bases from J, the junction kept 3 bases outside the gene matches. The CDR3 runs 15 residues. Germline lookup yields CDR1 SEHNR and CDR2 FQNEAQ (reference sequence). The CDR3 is CASSLLAGGADTQYF. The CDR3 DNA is TGTGCCAGCAGCCTACTAGCGGGAGGGGCAGATACGCAGTATTTT. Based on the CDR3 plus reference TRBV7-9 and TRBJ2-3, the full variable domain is DTGVSQNPRHKITKRGQNVTFRCDPISEHNRLYWYRQTLGQGPEFLTYFQNEAQLEKSRLLSDRFSAERPKGSFSTLEIQRTEQGDSAMYLCASSLLAGGADTQYFGPGTRLTVL.

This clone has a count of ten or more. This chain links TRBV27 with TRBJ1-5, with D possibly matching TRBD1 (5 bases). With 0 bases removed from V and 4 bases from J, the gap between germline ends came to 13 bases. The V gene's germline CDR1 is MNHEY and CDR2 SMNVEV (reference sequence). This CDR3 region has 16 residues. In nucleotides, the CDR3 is TGTGCCAGCAGTTTATCGCAGGGAGAGCAGAATCAGCCCCAGCATTTT. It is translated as CASSLSQGEQNQPQHF.

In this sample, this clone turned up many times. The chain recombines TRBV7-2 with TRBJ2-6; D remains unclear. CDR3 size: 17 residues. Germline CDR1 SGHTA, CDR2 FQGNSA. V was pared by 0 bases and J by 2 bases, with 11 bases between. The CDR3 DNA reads TGTGCCAGCAGCTTAGCCGCGATCGATACTGGGGCCAACGTCCTGACTTTC. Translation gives CASSLAAIDTGANVLTF.

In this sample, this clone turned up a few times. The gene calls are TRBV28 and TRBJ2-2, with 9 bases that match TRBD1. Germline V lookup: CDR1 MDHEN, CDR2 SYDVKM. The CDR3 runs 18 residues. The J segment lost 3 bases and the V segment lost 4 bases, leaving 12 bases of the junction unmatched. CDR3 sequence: CASSSGPGTGKDTGELFF. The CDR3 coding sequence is TGTGCCAGCAGTTCTGGACCCGGGACAGGGAAAGACACCGGGGAGCTGTTTTTT.

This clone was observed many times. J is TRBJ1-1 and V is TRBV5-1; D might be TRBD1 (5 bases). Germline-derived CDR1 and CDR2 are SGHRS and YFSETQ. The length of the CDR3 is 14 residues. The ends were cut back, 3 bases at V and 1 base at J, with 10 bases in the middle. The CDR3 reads CASSSLGGNTEAFF. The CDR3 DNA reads TGCGCCAGCAGCTCTCTGGGGGGGAACACTGAAGCTTTCTTT.

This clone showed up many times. The DNA for the CDR3 is TGTGCCAGCAGCTCCGGACTAGGGGTGGGAGATACGCAGTATTTT. It is translated as CASSSGLGVGDTQYF. The chain employs TRBV7-7 and TRBJ2-3; 7 nucleotides align to TRBD2. CDR3 length equals 15 residues. The germline gives CDR1 SSHAT, CDR2 FNYEAQ (reference sequence). V was pared by 4 bases and J by 5 bases, with 9 bases of the junction left unmatched.

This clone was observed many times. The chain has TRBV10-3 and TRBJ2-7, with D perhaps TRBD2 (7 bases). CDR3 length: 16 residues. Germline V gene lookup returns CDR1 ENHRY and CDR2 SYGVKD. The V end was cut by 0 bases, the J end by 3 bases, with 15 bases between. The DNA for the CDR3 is TGTGCCATCAGTGAGTCGACTGGGAGGGGGGGCTACGAGCAGTACTTC. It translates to CAISESTGRGGYEQYF.

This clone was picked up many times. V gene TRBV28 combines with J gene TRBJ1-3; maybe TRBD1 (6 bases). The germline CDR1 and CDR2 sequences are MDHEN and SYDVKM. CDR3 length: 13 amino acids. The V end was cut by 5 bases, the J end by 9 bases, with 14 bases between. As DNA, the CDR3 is TGTGCCAGCAGTGAACAGGGTCGAGGCACCATATATTTT. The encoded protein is CASSEQGRGTIYF.

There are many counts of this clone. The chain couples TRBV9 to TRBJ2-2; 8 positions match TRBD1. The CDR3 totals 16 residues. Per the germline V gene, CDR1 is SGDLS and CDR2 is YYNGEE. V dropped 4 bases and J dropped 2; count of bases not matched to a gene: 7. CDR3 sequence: CASSPMTGANTGELFF. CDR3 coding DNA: TGTGCCAGCAGCCCAATGACAGGGGCCAACACCGGGGAGCTGTTTTTT. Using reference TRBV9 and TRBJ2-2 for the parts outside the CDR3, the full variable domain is DSGVTQTPKHLITATGQRVTLRCSPRSGDLSVYWYQQSLDQGLQFLIQYYNGEERAKGNILERFSAQQFPDLHSELNLSSLELGDSALYFCASSPMTGANTGELFFGEGSRLTVL.

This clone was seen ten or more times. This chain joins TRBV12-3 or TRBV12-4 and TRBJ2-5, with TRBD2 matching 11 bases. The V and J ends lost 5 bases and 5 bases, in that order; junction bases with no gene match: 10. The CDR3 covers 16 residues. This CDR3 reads CASSARLAGSGETQYF. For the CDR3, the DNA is TGTGCCAGCAGTGCCCGACTAGCGGGATCGGGGGAGACCCAGTACTTC.

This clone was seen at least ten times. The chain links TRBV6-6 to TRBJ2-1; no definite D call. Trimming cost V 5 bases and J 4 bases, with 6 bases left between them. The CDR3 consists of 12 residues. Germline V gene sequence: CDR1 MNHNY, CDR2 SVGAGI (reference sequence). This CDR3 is CASSPAYNEQFF. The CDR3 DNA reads TGTGCCAGCAGTCCAGCGTACAATGAGCAGTTCTTC.

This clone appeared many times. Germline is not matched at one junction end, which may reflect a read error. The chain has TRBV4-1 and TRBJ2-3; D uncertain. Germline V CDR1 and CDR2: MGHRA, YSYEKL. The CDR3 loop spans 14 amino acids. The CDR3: CTSSQDWLTDTQYF. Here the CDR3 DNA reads TGCACCAGCAGCCAAGATTGGCTCACAGATACGCAGTATTTT.

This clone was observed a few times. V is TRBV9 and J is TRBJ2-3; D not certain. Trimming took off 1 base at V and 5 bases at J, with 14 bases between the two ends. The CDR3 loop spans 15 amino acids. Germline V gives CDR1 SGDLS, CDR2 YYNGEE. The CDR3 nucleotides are TGTGCCAGCAGCGTATCACCTTGGAGCGTAGATACGCAGTATTTT. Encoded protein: CASSVSPWSVDTQYF.

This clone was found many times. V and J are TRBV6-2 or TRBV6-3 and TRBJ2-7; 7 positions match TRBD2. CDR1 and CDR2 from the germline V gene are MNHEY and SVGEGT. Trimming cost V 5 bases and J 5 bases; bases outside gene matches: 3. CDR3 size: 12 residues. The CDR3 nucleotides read TGTGCCAGCAGTGACCTAGCGGACGAGCAGTACTTC. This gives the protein CASSDLADEQYF.

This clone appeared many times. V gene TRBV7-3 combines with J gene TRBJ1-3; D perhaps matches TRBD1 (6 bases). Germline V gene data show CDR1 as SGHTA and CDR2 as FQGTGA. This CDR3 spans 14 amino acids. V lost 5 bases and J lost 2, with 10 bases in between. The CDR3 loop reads CASSQTGTGNTIYF. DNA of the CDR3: TGTGCCAGCAGCCAGACAGGAACTGGAAACACCATATATTTT.

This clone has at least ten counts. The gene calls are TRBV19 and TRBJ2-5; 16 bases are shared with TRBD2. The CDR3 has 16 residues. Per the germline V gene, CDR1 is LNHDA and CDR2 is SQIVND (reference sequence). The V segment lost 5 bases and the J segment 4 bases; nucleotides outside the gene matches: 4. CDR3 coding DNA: TGTGCCAGTAGTCAGGGGACTAGCGGGAGGGGAGAGACCCAGTACTTC. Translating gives CASSQGTSGRGETQYF.